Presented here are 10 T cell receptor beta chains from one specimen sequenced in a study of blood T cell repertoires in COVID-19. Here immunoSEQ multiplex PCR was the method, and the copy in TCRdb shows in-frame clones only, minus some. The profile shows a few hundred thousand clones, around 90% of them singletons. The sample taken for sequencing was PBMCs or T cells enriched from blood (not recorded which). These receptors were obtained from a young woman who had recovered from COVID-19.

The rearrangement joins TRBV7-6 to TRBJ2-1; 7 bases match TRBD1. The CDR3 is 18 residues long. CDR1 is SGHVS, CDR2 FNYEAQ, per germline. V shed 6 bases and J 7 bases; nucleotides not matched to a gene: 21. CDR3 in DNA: TGTGCCAGCAGTGTAGTTATTTTCTGGGGACAGACCTCAAATGAGCAGTTCTTC. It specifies CASSVVIFWGQTSNEQFF. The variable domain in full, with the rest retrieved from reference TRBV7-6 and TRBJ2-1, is GAGVSQSPRYKVTKRGQDVALRCDPISGHVSLYWYRQALGQGPEFLTYFNYEAQQDKSGLPNDRFSAERPEGSISTLTIQRTEQRDSAMYRCASSVVIFWGQTSNEQFFGPGTRLTVL.

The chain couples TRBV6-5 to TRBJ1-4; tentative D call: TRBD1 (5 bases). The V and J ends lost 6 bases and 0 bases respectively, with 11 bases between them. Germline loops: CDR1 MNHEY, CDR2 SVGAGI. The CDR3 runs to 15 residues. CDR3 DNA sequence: TGTGCCAGCAGCGGACAACTTGCAACTAATGAAAAACTGTTTTTT. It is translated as CASSGQLATNEKLFF.

In DNA, the CDR3 is TGCAGTGCTAGTAGCGGGGGTCTTTTAGATACGCAGTATTTT. It codes for CSASSGGLLDTQYF. This chain links TRBV20-1 with TRBJ2-3; 9 bases map to TRBD2. This CDR3 contains 14 residues. With V trimmed by 3 bases and J by 5 bases, 6 bases remained unmatched. From germline, CDR1 is DFQATT and CDR2 SNEGSKA (reference sequence).

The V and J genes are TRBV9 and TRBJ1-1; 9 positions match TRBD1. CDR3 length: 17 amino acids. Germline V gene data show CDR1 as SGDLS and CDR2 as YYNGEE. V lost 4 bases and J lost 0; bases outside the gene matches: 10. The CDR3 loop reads CASSITTGGGMNTEAFF. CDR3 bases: TGTGCCAGCAGCATAACGACAGGGGGTGGGATGAACACTGAAGCTTTCTTT.

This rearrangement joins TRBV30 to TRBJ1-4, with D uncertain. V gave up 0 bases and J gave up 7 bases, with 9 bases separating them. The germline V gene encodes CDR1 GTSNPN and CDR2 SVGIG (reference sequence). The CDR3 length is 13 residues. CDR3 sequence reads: CAWSVMETEKLFF. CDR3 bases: TGTGCCTGGAGTGTAATGGAGACTGAAAAACTGTTTTTT.

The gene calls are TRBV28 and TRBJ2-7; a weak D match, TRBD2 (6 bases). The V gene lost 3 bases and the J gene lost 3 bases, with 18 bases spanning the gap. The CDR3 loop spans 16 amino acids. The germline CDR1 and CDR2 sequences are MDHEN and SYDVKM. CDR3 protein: CASSLGSGDGVYEQYF. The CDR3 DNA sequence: TGTGCCAGCAGTTTGGGTAGCGGCGATGGCGTCTACGAGCAGTACTTC.

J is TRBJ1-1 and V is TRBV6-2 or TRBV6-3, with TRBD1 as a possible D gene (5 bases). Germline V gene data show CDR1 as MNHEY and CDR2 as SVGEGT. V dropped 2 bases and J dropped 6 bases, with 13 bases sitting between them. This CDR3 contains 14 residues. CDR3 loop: CASSYGRRGAEAFF. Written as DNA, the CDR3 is TGTGCCAGCAGTTACGGTCGTCGGGGGGCTGAAGCTTTCTTT.

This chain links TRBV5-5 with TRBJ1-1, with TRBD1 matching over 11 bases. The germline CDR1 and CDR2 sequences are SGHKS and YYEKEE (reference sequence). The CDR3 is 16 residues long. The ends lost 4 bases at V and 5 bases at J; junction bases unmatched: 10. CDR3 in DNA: TGTGCCAGCAGCCGGGACAGGGGGAGGATATTGACTGAAGCTTTCTTT. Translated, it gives CASSRDRGRILTEAFF.

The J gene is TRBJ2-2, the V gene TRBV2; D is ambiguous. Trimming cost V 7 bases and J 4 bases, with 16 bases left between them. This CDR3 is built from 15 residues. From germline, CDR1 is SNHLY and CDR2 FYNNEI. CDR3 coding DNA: TGTGCCAGCACCAGCCTACTAAGTTTCACCGGGGAGCTGTTTTTT. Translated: CASTSLLSFTGELFF.

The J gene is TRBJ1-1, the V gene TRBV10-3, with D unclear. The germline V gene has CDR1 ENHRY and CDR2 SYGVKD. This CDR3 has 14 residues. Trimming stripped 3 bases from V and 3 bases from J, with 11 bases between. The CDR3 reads CAISETPPDTEAFF. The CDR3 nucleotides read TGTGCCATCAGTGAAACTCCCCCGGACACTGAAGCTTTCTTT.